This record covers a single T cell receptor (beta chain). Its antigen is not known. This sample was taken from a study of T cell responses to AZD1222 COVID-19 vaccine. Across the whole study: Pooling covered second doses at about 4 or about 12 weeks. Study results and limitations: The sample set comprised mostly white British donors with more females, and clonal diversity was possibly underestimated. Rises in breadth and depth of Spike-specific TCRs came after two AZD1222 doses.

Trimming cost V 1 base and J 13 bases, with 16 bases left between them. This CDR3 region has 13 residues. Germline CDR1 is LGHDT and CDR2 is YNNKEL (reference sequence). Profiled with immunoSEQ multiplex PCR; TCRdb holds only in-frame clones, not every one. The sample carries more than 75,000 clones, roughly 89% recorded once. Sequencing was performed on peripheral blood, taken on day 0 of AZD1222 vaccination. This sequence was found in an adult in good health. The genes are TRBV3-1 (or the pseudogene TRBV3-2) and TRBJ1-2; maybe TRBD1 (5 bases). CDR3 coding DNA: TGTGCCAGCAGCCAAGGGCGAAGCGGGGCTGTCACCTTC. Residues: CASSQGRSGAVTF.